This paragraph covers one T cell receptor (beta chain) sequence. Sequenced by immunoSEQ multiplex PCR; TCRdb stores in-frame clones only, minus some. The sample consists of about 500,000 clones, approximately 91% of them appearing once. This entry belongs to a study of blood T cell repertoires in COVID-19. The CDR3 runs to 12 residues. From germline, CDR1 is SGHRS and CDR2 YFSETQ. V gave up 6 bases and J gave up 7 bases, with 13 bases separating them. The source material was peripheral blood. The chain joins TRBV5-1 to TRBJ1-1, with D possibly matching TRBD1 (6 bases). The source is a woman in her fifties or sixties with COVID-19, enrolled during active disease. CDR3 in amino acids: CASTREGGEAFF. CDR3 DNA sequence: TGCGCCAGCACCCGTGAAGGGGGTGAAGCTTTCTTT.